What follows describes a single T cell receptor beta chain. No antigen is known for it. Base qualities are not provided; no much larger clone lies one nucleotide away. Other DNA sequences from this sample encode an identical CDR3 as well. TCRbeta CDR3 regions were amplified from genomic DNA using the immunoSEQ Assay, a bias-controlled multiplex PCR. The authors' pipeline ran thus. The number of nucleated cells in each sample was estimated from the amplification of reference gene primers within the assay. Sequence reads were collapsed and filtered to measure the absolute abundance of every unique TCRbeta CDR3 rearrangement. For each sample, productive Simpson clonality was calculated as the square root of Simpson's diversity index across productive rearrangements. Not all clones reach the TCRdb copy of this immuneACCESS table, which keeps in-frame sequences only. Checked studies attribute under half of the gap to unresolved V genes and leave the rest unexplained. That table is the source of V, J and clone size, and D and trimming were worked out from the DNA. Here the sample has some 300,000 clones; over 85% occur a single time. The leading ten clones occupy more than 9% of the sample.

Enrolling through a virtual design, the prospective study's participants ranged in age from roughly 18 to 100 years and lived across roughly 24 United States geographic areas. In the prospective study, participants were assigned to cohorts based on the clinical history participants reported in a screening survey and a study questionnaire. For ImmuneRACE Cohort 3, a participant was defined as recovered based on two consecutive negative NP/OP PCR tests, clearance by a healthcare professional, or resolution of symptoms. In the prospective study, whole blood, serum and a nasopharyngeal or oropharyngeal swab were collected from each participant by mobile phlebotomists. Participants in the prospective study had the option to provide additional blood draws and questionnaires over a roughly 2-month period. Blood samples from the prospective study were shipped frozen or at room temperature prior to DNA extraction.

This sample was included in a study of blood T cell repertoires in COVID-19 (dated by TCRdb to 2019 to 2021). Background on the whole study: Samples from collaborators originated in the United States, Italy and Spain and spanned both the acute and convalescent phases of COVID-19. A freely available public database, intended as a resource for researchers studying the immune response to SARS-CoV-2, is where the repertoires were released. Subjects who had been exposed to COVID-19, were actively infected with it, or had recovered from it provided the deeply sampled blood TCRbeta repertoires that made up the dataset. Samples were obtained from the ongoing ImmuneRACE study (first 160 participants) and from approximately 1,200 subjects provided by 6 global collaborators. Sample metadata almost always included a de-identified subject ID, COVID-19 status, age in years and sex. The prospective study material was composed of cDNA or gDNA derived from T cells, B-cell-depleted T cells, or PBMCs. Where available, HLA class I and class II types were obtained from metadata supplied by the sample provider rather than from assay-based typing. Beyond this particular receptor, the publication reports: The quantity of clinical and demographic metadata differed by source and by participant and was supplied without curation.

Trimming removed 4 bases from V and 4 bases from J, leaving 10 bases between the germline ends. The germline V gene provides CDR1 MNHEY and CDR2 SVGAGI. Spanning cysteine to phenylalanine, the CDR3 consists of 13 amino acids. The retained sequence is limited to the CDR3, 39 bases, with the frame set at the first base. The V and J segments used are TRBV6-5 and TRBJ1-1; TRBD1 is a possible D gene, resting on 5 matching bases. The sequenced sample consisted of PBMCs or T cells enriched from blood (not recorded which). The TCR sequence derives from a woman aged 25-40 years who had recovered from COVID-19. The DNA reads TGTGCCAGCAGTTTCCCCGGGGGCACTGAAGCTTTCTTT. Translation gives CASSFPGGTEAFF.